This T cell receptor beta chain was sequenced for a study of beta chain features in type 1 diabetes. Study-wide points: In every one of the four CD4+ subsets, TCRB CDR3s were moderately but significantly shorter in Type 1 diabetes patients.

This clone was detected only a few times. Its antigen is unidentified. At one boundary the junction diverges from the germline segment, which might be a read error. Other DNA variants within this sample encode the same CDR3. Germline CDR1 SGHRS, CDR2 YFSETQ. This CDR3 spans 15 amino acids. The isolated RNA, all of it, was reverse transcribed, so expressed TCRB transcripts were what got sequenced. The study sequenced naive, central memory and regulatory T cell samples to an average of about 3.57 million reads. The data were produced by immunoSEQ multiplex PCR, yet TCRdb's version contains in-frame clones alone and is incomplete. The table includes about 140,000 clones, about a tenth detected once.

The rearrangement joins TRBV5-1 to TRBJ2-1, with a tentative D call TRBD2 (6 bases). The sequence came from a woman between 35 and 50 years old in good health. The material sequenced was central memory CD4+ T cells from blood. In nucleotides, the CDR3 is TGCGCCAGCAGCTTGGATTACGGGAGCTACAACGAGCAGTTCTTC. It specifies CASSLDYGSYNEQFF.